Below are 7 T cell receptor beta chains sequenced from a single sample in a study of regulatory T cells in long-lasting Graves disease. Arm-PCR of CDR3 regions with iRepertoire HTBI primers generated TCR beta libraries. MiXCR, applied by TCRdb to the multiplex PCR reads, yields one record per CDR3 protein. Seen here are around 500,000 distinct CDR3 sequences, 15% to 20% observed once, and the top ten hold about 25%. As for time point: newly diagnosed GD, antithyroid drugs for less than 3 months. Generation of the TCR library employed RNA extracted from PBMCs. The same sample was also studied in work on T cells in Graves' hyperthyroidism and ophthalmopathy.

The sequences come from peripheral blood mononuclear cells (PBMCs), collected at new diagnosis, from a patient treated with antithyroid drugs. The source is a woman aged 35 to 59 with Graves disease.

This clonotype was observed at least ten times. The genes are TRBV27 and TRBJ2-2; 10 nucleotides align to TRBD1. V was pared by 4 bases and J by 3 bases, with 2 bases of the junction left unmatched. The CDR3 has 15 amino acids. Germline CDR1 and CDR2: MNHEY and SMNVEV (reference sequence). The CDR3 region is CASSWGQGYTGELFF. The CDR3 DNA reads as TGTGCCAGCAGTTGGGGACAGGGGTACACCGGGGAGCTGTTTTTT.

This chain links TRBV12-3 or TRBV12-4 with TRBJ1-2, with 9 bases that match TRBD1. J gave up 7 bases and V 5 bases, and 5 bases lay outside the gene matches. This CDR3 is built from 13 residues. The CDR3 nucleotides read TGTGCCAGCAGTGCCGGGACAGGGAGTGGCTACACCTTC. Its translation is CASSAGTGSGYTF.

This clonotype appeared many times. The genes are TRBV30 and TRBJ1-4; D may be TRBD1 (6 bases). The germline gives CDR1 GTSNPN, CDR2 SVGIG (reference sequence). Trimming took off 3 bases at V and 8 bases at J, with 10 bases between the two ends. This CDR3 contains 12 residues. CDR3 nucleotide sequence: TGTGCCTGGAGAGAGACAGGCGAAAAACTGTTTTTT. Translation: CAWRETGEKLFF. The full variable domain, its missing parts supplied by reference TRBV30 and TRBJ1-4, is SQTIHQWPATLVQPVGSPLSLECTVEGTSNPNLYWYRQAAGRGLQLLFYSVGIGQISSEVPQNLSASRPQDRQFILSSKKLLLSDSGFYLCAWRETGEKLFFGSGTQLSVL.

The genes are TRBV7-3 and TRBJ1-1, with a weak D call TRBD1 (6 bases). The CDR3 extends over 16 amino acids. The germline CDR1 and CDR2 sequences are SGHTA and FQGTGA. Trimming shortened V by 2 bases and J by 4 bases, and 17 bases separated the two germline ends. Written as DNA, the CDR3 is TGTGCCAGCAGCTTAGGCCAAGGGGGGTTGGGCACTGAAGCTTTCTTT. It is translated as CASSLGQGGLGTEAFF.

CDR3 nucleotide sequence: TGTGCCTGGACGGGGGATCCGTTGGGTGAAAAACTGTTTTTT. Translating gives CAWTGDPLGEKLFF. The rearrangement joins TRBV30 to TRBJ1-4; D possibly corresponds to TRBD1 (5 bases). The CDR3 contains 14 residues. Trimming pared 4 bases from V and 7 bases from J, leaving 16 bases between. Germline values: CDR1 GTSNPN, CDR2 SVGIG (reference sequence).

This chain uses TRBV5-1 with TRBJ1-3; the match to TRBD1 covers 7 bases. Germline trimming cut 4 bases from V and 2 bases from J; bases unmatched to any gene: 6. This CDR3 is built from 15 residues. Per germline, CDR1 SGHRS and CDR2 YFSETQ. CDR3 sequence reads: CASSREGAPGNTIYF. The CDR3 coding sequence is TGCGCCAGCAGCAGGGAGGGGGCCCCTGGAAACACCATATATTTT. The whole variable domain, filled in from reference TRBV5-1 and TRBJ1-3, reads KAGVTQTPRYLIKTRGQQVTLSCSPISGHRSVSWYQQTPGQGLQFLFEYFSETQRNKGNFPGRFSGRQFSNSRSEMNVSTLELGDSALYLCASSREGAPGNTIYFGEGSWLTVV.

The chain is built from TRBV19 and TRBJ1-2; a weak D match, TRBD1 (5 bases). Germline V gene data show CDR1 as LNHDA and CDR2 as SQIVND (reference sequence). V lost 3 bases and J 8 bases, leaving 22 bases between the germline ends. This CDR3 has 16 residues. CDR3 residues: CASSIGSMGGAVGYTF. In nucleotides, the CDR3 is TGTGCCAGTAGTATTGGTTCGATGGGTGGGGCTGTCGGCTACACCTTC.